These 6 T cell receptor beta chains share one sample of origin, sequenced in a study of blood T cell repertoires in COVID-19. TCRdb's table, derived via immunoSEQ multiplex PCR, lists solely in-frame clones and lacks some. The repertoire holds 35,000 to 45,000 clones, just over 90% seen once, with 0.37% in the top ten. Sequenced input: peripheral blood. These receptors came from a man aged 50-60 years with COVID-19, enrolled during active disease.

This chain's CDR3 is CASRWSGPTGELFF. CDR3 sequence (DNA): TGCGCCAGCAGATGGAGCGGCCCCACCGGGGAGCTGTTTTTT. This sequence joins TRBV5-1 and TRBJ2-2; tentative D call: TRBD2 (5 bases). V lost 5 bases and J lost 4, with 12 bases in between. This CDR3 region has 14 residues. Per germline, CDR1 SGHRS and CDR2 YFSETQ.

V is TRBV5-6 and J is TRBJ2-5, with 8 bases fitting TRBD2. V shed 0 bases, J shed 5 bases, and the junction held 0 bases outside the gene matches. Germline V gene sequence: CDR1 SGHDT, CDR2 YYEEEE. The CDR3 spans 13 residues. The CDR3 sequence is CASSLGGRETQYF. In DNA form, the CDR3 reads TGTGCCAGCAGCTTGGGCGGGAGGGAGACCCAGTACTTC.

The rearrangement joins TRBV5-1 to TRBJ2-3, with TRBD2 matching 8 bases. This CDR3 comprises 17 residues. J gave up 4 bases and V 4 bases, and 14 bases lay outside the gene matches. Germline-derived CDR1 and CDR2 are SGHRS and YFSETQ. CDR3 DNA: TGCGCCAGCAGCCGAACCGGAGGACTAGCTCTCTCAGATACGCAGTATTTT. It encodes CASSRTGGLALSDTQYF.

This chain uses TRBV6-5 with TRBJ1-1; D is unresolved. The germline V gene has CDR1 MNHEY and CDR2 SVGAGI. The CDR3 extends over 14 amino acids. V lost 6 bases to trimming and J lost 8 bases, with 19 bases between them. The CDR3 sequence: CASSSHQDGVEAFF. The CDR3 DNA sequence: TGTGCCAGCAGCTCTCATCAGGACGGGGTCGAAGCTTTCTTT.

This chain uses TRBV4-2 with TRBJ1-2; TRBD1 might be the D (6 bases). CDR1 LGHNA and CDR2 YNFKEQ come from the germline V gene. The CDR3 covers 14 residues. V was cut by 3 bases and J by 4 bases, with 12 bases left in between. The CDR3 loop reads CASSHTDSFYGYTF. The CDR3 DNA is TGTGCCAGCAGCCACACGGACAGTTTCTATGGCTACACCTTC.

This chain connects TRBV2 to TRBJ1-1, with no clear D. CDR3 length equals 13 residues. V shed 1 base and J shed 5 bases, with 8 bases lying between them. CDR1 is SNHLY, CDR2 FYNNEI, per germline. CDR3 amino acids: CASSEDPATEAFF. CDR3 bases: TGTGCCAGCAGTGAAGACCCCGCGACTGAAGCTTTCTTT.